This entry lists 8 T cell receptor beta chains sequenced from one sample in a study of spatial heterogeneity in lung cancer. A single record per CDR3 protein comes from TCRdb applying MiXCR to the 5' RACE reads. The data show about 120,000 distinct CDR3 sequences, roughly an eighth seen once. Documented time point: blood at routine non-recurrence follow-up after resection. Sequencing was performed on whole RNA extracted from tumor and nontumor lung tissue, or from frozen PBMC, and the material was left unsorted. The sequences come from PBMCs, collected at follow-up. Source of these receptors: a male donor with early-stage non-small cell lung cancer.

This clonotype was seen more than once but under ten times. This chain links TRBV5-1 with TRBJ2-7; D is possibly TRBD2 (5 bases). The V end lost 4 bases, the J end lost 6 bases, and 23 bases lay between the germline ends. CDR1 and CDR2 from the germline V gene are SGHRS and YFSETQ. CDR3 length equals 16 residues. The CDR3 coding sequence is TGCGCCAGCAGCCCGCCCGTGACGGGGATATCACGCGAGCAGTACTTC. Translated: CASSPPVTGISREQYF.

This clonotype was detected many times. The chain carries TRBV20-1 and TRBJ2-5, with TRBD1 matching over 7 bases. Germline CDR1 is DFQATT and CDR2 is SNEGSKA (reference sequence). Unmatched junction bases numbered 8, after V lost 4 bases and J lost 0 bases. This CDR3 region has 15 residues. The CDR3 coding sequence is TGCAGTGCTACTCAGGGGGACGGGTACCAAGAGACCCAGTACTTC. It yields the protein CSATQGDGYQETQYF.

This clonotype was counted a few times. The gene calls are TRBV20-1 and TRBJ1-2, with D uncertain. CDR1 is DFQATT and CDR2 is SNEGSKA in the germline V gene (reference sequence). The ends were cut back, 0 bases at V and 4 bases at J, with 15 bases in the middle. This CDR3 is 15 amino acids long. Here the CDR3 reads CSARDLQRATYGYTF. The CDR3 DNA reads TGCAGTGCTAGAGATCTACAGCGGGCGACCTATGGCTACACCTTC.

This chain connects TRBV20-1 to TRBJ2-7, with unresolved D. Between the trimmed V and J ends, which lost 3 bases and 5 bases, there was a span of 8 bases. Germline loops: CDR1 DFQATT, CDR2 SNEGSKA (reference sequence). This CDR3 is built from 11 residues. The CDR3 sequence: CSASKPNEQYF. CDR3 in DNA: TGCAGTGCTAGCAAGCCGAACGAGCAGTACTTC.

To note about this clonotype: The junction does not match germline at one end; this may be a read error. V usage is TRBV27 and J usage is TRBJ1-6; D unresolved. Germline-derived CDR1 and CDR2 are MNHEY and SMNVEV (reference sequence). The CDR3 loop spans 15 amino acids. CDR3 coding DNA: TGTGCCAGCAGCCCCAGCGAACTCTATGATTCACCCCTCCACTTT. It translates to CASSPSELYDSPLHF.

The rearrangement joins TRBV12-3 or TRBV12-4 to TRBJ2-7; TRBD1 or TRBD2 may be the D gene (6 bases each). The CDR3 length is 13 residues. V lost 5 bases and J lost 6, with 14 bases in between. The DNA of the CDR3 is TGTGCCAGCAGTGCGGGGACATACCGCGAGCAGTACTTC. The encoded protein is CASSAGTYREQYF.

This clonotype came up a few times. The chain couples TRBV2 to TRBJ2-1, with TRBD1 matching over 9 bases. V was clipped by 4 bases and J by 3 bases; unmatched bases: 4. Germline V CDR1 and CDR2: SNHLY, FYNNEI. This CDR3 contains 15 residues. The CDR3 DNA reads TGTGCCAGCAGTGGCCCGGGACAGGGCTACAATGAGCAGTTCTTC. This codes for CASSGPGQGYNEQFF.

This clonotype turned up a few times. The chain is built from TRBV7-9 and TRBJ1-3, with a tentative D call TRBD1 (5 bases). Germline CDR1 reads SEHNR; CDR2 reads FQNEAQ (reference sequence). There are 15 residues in the CDR3. Trimming removed 0 bases at V and 6 bases at J, with 12 bases between. The CDR3 loop is CASSLAMGPANTIYF. The CDR3 DNA is TGTGCCAGCAGCTTAGCGATGGGGCCAGCAAACACCATATATTTT.